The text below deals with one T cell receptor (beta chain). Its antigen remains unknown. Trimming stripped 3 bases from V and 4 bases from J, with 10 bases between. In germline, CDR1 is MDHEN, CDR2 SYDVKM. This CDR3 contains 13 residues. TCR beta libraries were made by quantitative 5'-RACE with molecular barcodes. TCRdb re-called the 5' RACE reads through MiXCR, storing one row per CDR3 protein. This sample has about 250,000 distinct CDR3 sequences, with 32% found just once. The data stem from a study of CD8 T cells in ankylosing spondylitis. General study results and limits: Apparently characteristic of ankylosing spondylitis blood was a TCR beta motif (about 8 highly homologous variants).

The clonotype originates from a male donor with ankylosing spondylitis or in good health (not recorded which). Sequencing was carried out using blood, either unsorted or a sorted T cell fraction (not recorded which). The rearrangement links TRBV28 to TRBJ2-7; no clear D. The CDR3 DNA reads TGTGCCAGCAGTTTGTTACAGAAATACGAGCAGTACTTC. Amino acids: CASSLLQKYEQYF.